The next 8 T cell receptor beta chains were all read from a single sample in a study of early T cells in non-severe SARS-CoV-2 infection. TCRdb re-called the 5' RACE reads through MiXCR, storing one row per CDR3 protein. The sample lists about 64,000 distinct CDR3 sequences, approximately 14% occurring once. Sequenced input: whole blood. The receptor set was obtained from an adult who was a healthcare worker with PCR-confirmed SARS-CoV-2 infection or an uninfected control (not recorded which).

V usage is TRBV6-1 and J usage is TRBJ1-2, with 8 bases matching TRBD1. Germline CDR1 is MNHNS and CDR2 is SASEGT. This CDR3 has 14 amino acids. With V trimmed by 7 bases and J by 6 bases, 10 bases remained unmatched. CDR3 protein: CASISSGQENGYTF. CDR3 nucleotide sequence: TGTGCCAGCATCTCCTCGGGACAGGAGAATGGCTACACCTTC.

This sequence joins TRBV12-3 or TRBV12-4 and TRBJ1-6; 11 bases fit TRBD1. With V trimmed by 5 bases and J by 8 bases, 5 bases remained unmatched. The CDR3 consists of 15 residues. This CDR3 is CASSGQGAWDSPLHF. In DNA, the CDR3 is TGTGCCAGCAGTGGACAGGGGGCCTGGGATTCACCCCTCCACTTT.

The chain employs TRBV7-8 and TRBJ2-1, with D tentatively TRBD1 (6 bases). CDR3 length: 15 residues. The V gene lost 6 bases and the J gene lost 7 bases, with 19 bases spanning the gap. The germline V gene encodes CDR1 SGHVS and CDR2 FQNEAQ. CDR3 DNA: TGTGCCAGCAGTCTAGGGCAGGGGTCGGTTAATGAGCAGTTCTTC. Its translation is CASSLGQGSVNEQFF.

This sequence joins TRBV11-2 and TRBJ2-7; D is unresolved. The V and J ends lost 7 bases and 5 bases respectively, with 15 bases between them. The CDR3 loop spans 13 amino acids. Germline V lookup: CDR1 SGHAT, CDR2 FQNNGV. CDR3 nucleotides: TGTGCCAGCACCTCCCCCCGGTCCCACGAGCAGTACTTC. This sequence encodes CASTSPRSHEQYF.

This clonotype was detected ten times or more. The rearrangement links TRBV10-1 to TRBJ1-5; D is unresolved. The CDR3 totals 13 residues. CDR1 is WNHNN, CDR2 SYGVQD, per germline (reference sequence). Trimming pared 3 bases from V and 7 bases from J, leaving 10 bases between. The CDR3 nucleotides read TGCGCCAGCAGTGAAAGCCTGGGACAGCCCCAGCATTTT. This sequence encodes CASSESLGQPQHF.

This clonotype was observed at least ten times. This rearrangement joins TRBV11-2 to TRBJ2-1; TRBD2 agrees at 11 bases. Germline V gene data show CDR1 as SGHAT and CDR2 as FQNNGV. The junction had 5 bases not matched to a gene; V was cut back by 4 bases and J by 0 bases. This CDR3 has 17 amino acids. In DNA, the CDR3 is TGTGCCAGCAGCTCGAAACTAGCGGGGGCCTCCTACAATGAGCAGTTCTTC. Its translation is CASSSKLAGASYNEQFF.

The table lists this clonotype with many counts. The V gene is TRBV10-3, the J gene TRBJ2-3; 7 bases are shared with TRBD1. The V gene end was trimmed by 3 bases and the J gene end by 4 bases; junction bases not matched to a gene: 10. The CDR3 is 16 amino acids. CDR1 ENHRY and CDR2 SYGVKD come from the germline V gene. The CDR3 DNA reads TGTGCCATCAGTGATTTAGGGCCAGGGGGTCCAGATACGCAGTATTTT. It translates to CAISDLGPGGPDTQYF.

CDR3 protein: CASTQGGSNQPQHF. DNA of the CDR3: TGTGCCAGCACGCAGGGAGGTAGCAATCAGCCCCAGCATTTT. V gene TRBV28 combines with J gene TRBJ1-5, with a possible D match to TRBD1 (5 bases). Germline values: CDR1 MDHEN, CDR2 SYDVKM. The V and J ends lost 7 bases and 0 bases respectively, with 10 bases between them. The CDR3 spans 14 residues.